This TCR beta chain appears in the sequencing data of a study of CD8 T cells in ankylosing spondylitis. Study-level results: Within matched ankylosing spondylitis synovial fluid, disease-linked clones were reportedly significantly enriched. Made up of fewer than 10 highly homologous variants, a TCR beta motif appeared characteristic of ankylosing spondylitis blood. Several of the motif variants were reported before in synovial fluid and blood from reactive arthritis.

Comment on this clonotype: Its cognate antigen is unknown.

The authors made TCR beta libraries by quantitative 5'-RACE with molecular barcodes. MiXCR, applied by TCRdb to the 5' RACE reads, yields one record per CDR3 protein. The sample contains 350,000 or so distinct CDR3 sequences, 11% of which appear only once. V was shortened by 7 bases and J by 10 bases, with 14 bases between the two germline ends. Germline V gene sequence: CDR1 ENHRY, CDR2 SYGVKD. The CDR3 length is 13 residues. Source material: blood, either unsorted or a sorted T cell fraction (not recorded which). The chain combines TRBV10-3 with TRBJ1-6; D remains unclear. This TCR was recovered from a female donor with ankylosing spondylitis or in good health (not recorded which). The CDR3 bases are TGTGCCATCAAAGACGCCCCCAAGTCACCCCTCCACTTT. The encoded protein is CAIKDAPKSPLHF.